Shown below are 17 T cell receptor beta chains from a single sample sequenced in a study of blood T cell repertoires in COVID-19. Clones were sequenced by immunoSEQ multiplex PCR, and TCRdb holds only the in-frame ones, with some missing. This table holds around 180,000 clones, around 87% found once. The specimen was peripheral blood. The receptors here all came from a man aged 40-50 years with active or convalescent COVID-19.

V and J are TRBV5-1 and TRBJ1-2, with D unclear. The CDR3 is 18 amino acids. The V end was cut by 0 bases, the J end by 0 bases, with 18 bases between. Germline-derived CDR1 and CDR2 are SGHRS and YFSETQ. The CDR3 nucleotides read TGCGCCAGCAGCTTGGAGGAGGCTTGGTCAGTTTCTAACTATGGCTACACCTTC. The encoded protein is CASSLEEAWSVSNYGYTF.

The gene calls are TRBV6-2 or TRBV6-3 and TRBJ2-5; 7 positions agree with TRBD2. Per germline, CDR1 MNHEY and CDR2 SVGEGT. CDR3 length: 14 residues. V lost 4 bases and J lost 5; bases outside the gene matches: 7. In DNA, the CDR3 is TGTGCCAGCAGTTGGGGGGGTGTGAGCGAGACCCAGTACTTC. Translating it yields CASSWGGVSETQYF.

With regard to this clone: The sample holds other DNA sequences that translate to the same CDR3. This sequence joins TRBV2 and TRBJ1-1, with a possible D match to TRBD1 (5 bases). The length of the CDR3 is 13 residues. The germline CDR1 and CDR2 sequences are SNHLY and FYNNEI. Trimming removed 7 bases from V and 1 base from J, with 10 bases in between. The CDR3 region is CASTQGENTEAFF. In DNA form, the CDR3 reads TGTGCCAGCACTCAAGGGGAGAACACTGAAGCTTTCTTT.

This chain joins TRBV2 and TRBJ2-7; TRBD1 aligns across 8 bases. The CDR3 length is 13 residues. In germline, CDR1 is SNHLY, CDR2 FYNNEI. Trimming took 7 bases from V and 4 from J; bases not matched to a gene: 6. The CDR3 here is CASTTGGLYEQYF. The CDR3 DNA reads TGTGCCAGCACCACAGGGGGTCTATACGAGCAGTACTTC.

This CDR3 reads CASSQQGSGQYF. The CDR3 DNA reads TGTGCCAGCAGCCAACAGGGGTCCGGGCAGTACTTC. The J gene is TRBJ2-7, the V gene TRBV2; 7 positions agree with TRBD1. The V gene's germline CDR1 is SNHLY and CDR2 FYNNEI. The ends lost 6 bases at V and 9 bases at J; junction bases unmatched: 8. The CDR3 runs to 12 residues. The variable domain in full, completed from reference TRBV2 and TRBJ2-7, reads EPEVTQTPSHQVTQMGQEVILRCVPISNHLYFYWYRQILGQKVEFLVSFYNNEISEKSEIFDDQFSVERPDGSNFTLKIRSTKLEDSAMYFCASSQQGSGQYFGPGTRLTVT.

The gene calls are TRBV6-6 and TRBJ1-1, with a weak D call TRBD1 (5 bases). CDR1 is MNHNY and CDR2 is SVGAGI in the germline V gene (reference sequence). The CDR3 length is 13 residues. The V and J ends lost 5 bases and 3 bases respectively, with 10 bases between them. The CDR3: CASSPWGDTEAFF. As DNA, the CDR3 is TGTGCCAGCAGTCCGTGGGGGGACACTGAAGCTTTCTTT.

The count of this clone is one. The chain combines TRBV6-5 with TRBJ2-1; 8 nucleotides match TRBD2. Germline V lookup: CDR1 MNHEY, CDR2 SVGAGI. This CDR3 region has 13 residues. The ends lost 7 bases at V and 9 bases at J; junction bases unmatched: 8. CDR3 DNA sequence: TGTGCCAGCACCAAAGCGGGGGTGAGTGAGCAGTTCTTC. Protein: CASTKAGVSEQFF.

The chain carries TRBV4-1 and TRBJ1-6; the match to TRBD1 covers 7 bases. The germline gives CDR1 MGHRA, CDR2 YSYEKL. This CDR3 has 19 residues. With 2 bases clipped from V and 4 bases from J, the junction kept 14 bases outside the gene matches. CDR3 amino acids: CASSQPRQGLKGYNSPLHF. CDR3 sequence (DNA): TGCGCCAGCAGCCAACCGAGACAGGGTCTGAAGGGGTATAATTCACCCCTCCACTTT.

The V call is TRBV4-3, the J call TRBJ1-2; 9 bases match TRBD1. CDR3 length equals 14 residues. CDR1 is LGHNA, CDR2 YSLEER, per germline. With 6 bases clipped from V and 5 bases from J, the junction kept 7 bases outside the gene matches. The CDR3 loop is CASRPGQGRYGYTF. CDR3 DNA sequence: TGCGCCAGCAGACCGGGACAGGGTCGATATGGCTACACCTTC.

This rearrangement joins TRBV6-5 to TRBJ2-3; perhaps TRBD2 as D (5 bases). The length of the CDR3 is 14 residues. Germline V gene sequence: CDR1 MNHEY, CDR2 SVGAGI. V dropped 6 bases and J dropped 1 base, with 11 bases sitting between them. CDR3 amino acids: CASRPARGTDTQYF. The CDR3 nucleotides read TGTGCCAGCAGACCTGCGCGGGGCACAGATACGCAGTATTTT.

This chain uses TRBV4-2 with TRBJ2-5; 8 nucleotides line up with TRBD2. CDR3 length: 16 amino acids. V lost 1 base to trimming and J lost 4 bases; unmatched junction nucleotides: 8. Germline CDR1 LGHNA, CDR2 YNFKEQ. The CDR3 nucleotides are TGTGCCAGCAGCCAAGTGAGTCGCCGGGGGGGAGAGACCCAGTACTTC. Translation gives CASSQVSRRGGETQYF.

The chain recombines TRBV4-2 with TRBJ2-1; no clear D gene. This CDR3 has 16 residues. Germline loops: CDR1 LGHNA, CDR2 YNFKEQ. Trimming pared 1 base from V and 0 bases from J, leaving 10 bases between. The CDR3 DNA follows: TGTGCCAGCAGCCAAGGACCGGAGAGCTCCTACAATGAGCAGTTCTTC. Protein: CASSQGPESSYNEQFF.

The V call is TRBV30, the J call TRBJ2-7, with a tentative D call TRBD1 (5 bases). This CDR3 contains 13 residues. Germline CDR1 GTSNPN, CDR2 SVGIG (reference sequence). The V end was cut by 0 bases, the J end by 6 bases, with 12 bases between. The CDR3 reads CAWSVKGLSEQYF. The CDR3 DNA sequence: TGTGCCTGGAGTGTGAAGGGGTTGAGCGAGCAGTACTTC. The whole variable domain, filled in from reference TRBV30 and TRBJ2-7, reads SQTIHQWPATLVQPVGSPLSLECTVEGTSNPNLYWYRQAAGRGLQLLFYSVGIGQISSEVPQNLSASRPQDRQFILSSKKLLLSDSGFYLCAWSVKGLSEQYFGPGTRLTVT.

The chain employs TRBV5-6 and TRBJ1-6; D unclear. The CDR3 is 16 residues long. V was cut by 0 bases and J by 0 bases, with 7 bases left in between. The germline gives CDR1 SGHDT, CDR2 YYEEEE. The CDR3 here is CASSLAPSSYNSPLHF. Written as DNA, the CDR3 is TGTGCCAGCAGCTTGGCCCCCTCCTCCTATAATTCACCCCTCCACTTT.

This clone was detected a few times. The V and J genes are TRBV5-6 and TRBJ1-2; TRBD1 agrees at 7 bases. The V gene end was trimmed by 0 bases and the J gene end by 5 bases; junction bases not matched to a gene: 1. The CDR3 is made up of 13 amino acids. Germline CDR1 and CDR2: SGHDT and YYEEEE. CDR3 sequence: CASSLGDSYGYTF. The DNA for the CDR3 is TGTGCCAGCAGCTTGGGGGACAGTTATGGCTACACCTTC.

The rearrangement joins TRBV28 to TRBJ1-2; D is perhaps TRBD1 (5 bases). The CDR3 runs 14 residues. V was clipped by 4 bases and J by 3 bases, with 12 bases between them. The germline CDR1 and CDR2 sequences are MDHEN and SYDVKM. CDR3 nucleotide sequence: TGTGCCAGCAGTTCCAGCGGGACGGACTATGGCTACACCTTC. This sequence encodes CASSSSGTDYGYTF.

This chain links TRBV19 with TRBJ1-1; tentative D call: TRBD1 (5 bases). V was cut by 5 bases and J by 2 bases, with 15 bases left in between. Germline CDR1 is LNHDA and CDR2 is SQIVND (reference sequence). The CDR3 length is 15 residues. CDR3 DNA sequence: TGTGCCAGTAGTCCTCTTAGGGGCATCAACACTGAAGCTTTCTTT. Its protein is CASSPLRGINTEAFF. Full variable domain (outside the CDR3, taken from reference TRBV19 and TRBJ1-1): DGGITQSPKYLFRKEGQNVTLSCEQNLNHDAMYWYRQDPGQGLRLIYYSQIVNDFQKGDIAEGYSVSREKKESFPLTVTSAQKNPTAFYLCASSPLRGINTEAFFGQGTRLTVV.